Listed below are T cell receptor beta chains from one sample, sequenced in a study of control samples from healthy donors and cancer patients. Sequencing was performed with immunoSEQ multiplex PCR; in TCRdb, only in-frame clones are kept and a portion is missing. Of fewer than 45,000 clones in the sample, approximately 90% are singletons; the top ten hold roughly 20%. Sequencing was carried out using PBMCs. These receptors all stem from a woman aged 40 to 49 with head and neck cancer. Each CDR3 is given with its conserved first and last residue. Each record gives: D gene, clone size, J gene, V gene, CDR3 DNA, CDR3 protein. A D gene is named only where the DNA matches it firmly. Expanded clones get a size class; other rows say once, few or many, or leave the size out.

>TRBD1|NA|TRBJ1-2|TRBV3-1/TRBV3-2
TGTGCCAGCAGCCAGGGGACAGGGGGGTATGGCTACACCTTC
CASSQGTGGYGYTF
>TRBD1|once|TRBJ2-3|TRBV5-4
TGTGCCAGCACCCCAGGGGACAGGGGTCCAGATACGCAGTATTTT
CASTPGDRGPDTQYF
>NA|NA|TRBJ2-3|TRBV7-8
TGTGCCAGCAGCCAGGGGGGCTTCACGTCTAGCACAGATACGCAGTATTTT
CASSQGGFTSSTDTQYF
>TRBD2|NA|TRBJ2-7|TRBV11-3
TGTGCCAGCAGCTTAGCCAGCGGGGATACCTACGAGCAGTACTTC
CASSLASGDTYEQYF
>NA|once|TRBJ2-3|TRBV5-4
TGTGCCAGCAGCTTGCGCCTAGTGGTAGATACGCAGTATTTT
CASSLRLVVDTQYF
>NA|NA|TRBJ2-2|TRBV28
TGTGCCAGCAGTTTGCCCTACGACGGAAACACCGGGGAGCTGTTTTTT
CASSLPYDGNTGELFF
>NA|once|TRBJ1-5|TRBV10-3
TGTGCCATCAGGGGAGGGGGGGATCAGCCCCAGCATTTT
CAIRGGGDQPQHF
>TRBD1|NA|TRBJ1-2|TRBV7-8
TGTGCCAGCAGCCCACAGGGGTTTCATGGCTACACCTTC
CASSPQGFHGYTF
>NA|few|TRBJ1-2|TRBV6-5
TGTGCCAGCAAGGGAACAGGGCTATTTGGCTACACCTTC
CASKGTGLFGYTF
>NA|NA|TRBJ2-1|TRBV6-5
TGTGCCAGCAGCCCCGCGCTCGGGGGAAACAATGAGCAGTTCTTC
CASSPALGGNNEQFF
>NA|NA|TRBJ1-5|TRBV30
TGTGCCTGGAGTGTTGGGTGGGGAACAGGCACAAATCAGCCCCAGCATTTT
CAWSVGWGTGTNQPQHF
>NA|NA|TRBJ2-3|TRBV29-1
TGCAGCCCTCGTCGGGGCCTGTCTAGCACAGATACGCAGTATTTT
CSPRRGLSSTDTQYF
>NA|few|TRBJ2-7|TRBV28
TGTGCCAGTGAGGGGAACTATCAGCGCTACGAGCAGTACTTC
CASEGNYQRYEQYF
>NA|NA|TRBJ1-1|TRBV11-3
TGTGCCAGCAGTTCTACAGCTAACACTGAAGCTTTCTTT
CASSSTANTEAFF
>TRBD1|once|TRBJ2-1|TRBV7-9
TGTGCCAGCAGCCCACAGGGGGCAAGCTCCTACAATGAGCAGTTCTTC
CASSPQGASSYNEQFF
>NA|NA|TRBJ2-5|TRBV10-3
TGTGCCATCAGTCCGGGACAAAGAGAGACCCAGTACTTC
CAISPGQRETQYF
>TRBD1|NA|TRBJ2-7|TRBV11-3
TGTGCCAGCAGCCCCGGGACAGGGGACTACGAGCAGTACTTC
CASSPGTGDYEQYF
>TRBD1|NA|TRBJ2-2|TRBV18
TGTGCCAGCTCACCCTTGGACAGGGGGCTTAACACCGGGGAGCTGTTTTTT
CASSPLDRGLNTGELFF
>NA|NA|TRBJ1-2|TRBV19
TGTGCCAGTAACGGGGCCGGGACAACCGGCTACACCTTC
CASNGAGTTGYTF
>TRBD2|few|TRBJ2-5|TRBV9
TGTGCCAGCAGCCGGGGAGGGAGGGACCAAGAGACCCAGTACTTC
CASSRGGRDQETQYF
>NA|NA|TRBJ2-5|TRBV5-1
TGCGCCAGCAGAGTACAGACCAAAGAGACCCAGTACTTC
CASRVQTKETQYF
>NA|once|TRBJ1-2|TRBV6-4
TGTGCCAGCACCCCGACCAGTCCCACTTCCTATGGCTACACCTTC
CASTPTSPTSYGYTF
>TRBD1|NA|TRBJ1-2|TRBV4-1
TGCGCCAGCAGCCAGGGGACAGGGTTAAACTATGGCTACACCTTC
CASSQGTGLNYGYTF
>NA|NA|TRBJ1-4|TRBV30
TGTGCCTGGGGGGGGCCCAGGGTAGAAAAACTGTTTTTT
CAWGGPRVEKLFF
>NA|NA|TRBJ2-7|TRBV19
TGTGCCAGTAGTACCAGGGGTAACTACGAGCAGTACTTC
CASSTRGNYEQYF
>NA|NA|TRBJ1-2|TRBV11-2
TGTGCCAGCAGCTTAGAGGGGGCTACTAACTATGGCTACACCTTC
CASSLEGATNYGYTF
>TRBD1|few|TRBJ1-5|TRBV6-1
TGTGCCAGCAGTGAAGCTCGGACAGGGGCCAACAATCAGCCCCAGCATTTT
CASSEARTGANNQPQHF
>TRBD2|NA|TRBJ2-3|TRBV9
TGTGCCAGCAGCGTAGAAGGAGCGGGGGCTCGGGATACGCAGTATTTT
CASSVEGAGARDTQYF
>NA|NA|TRBJ1-5|TRBV23-1
TGCGCCAGCAGTCCCACGCCGGGTCAGCCCCAGCATTTT
CASSPTPGQPQHF
>NA|NA|TRBJ2-5|TRBV9
TGTGCCAGCAGCGTAGGAAGAGAGACCCAGTACTTC
CASSVGRETQYF
>NA|NA|TRBJ1-4|TRBV15
TGTGCCACCAGCAGAGTGATCGCCGGAGGGGAAAAACTGTTTTTT
CATSRVIAGGEKLFF
>NA|NA|TRBJ2-3|TRBV7-9
TGTGCCAGCCTCACAGGGGGGGGGCGCACAGATACGCAGTATTTT
CASLTGGGRTDTQYF
>TRBD1|NA|TRBJ1-1|TRBV7-2
TGTGCCAGCAGCTTCGTCGGACAGGGGGCAACTGAAGCTTTCTTT
CASSFVGQGATEAFF
>NA|NA|TRBJ1-3|TRBV12-5
TGTGCTAGTGGTTTGCCGAGGACAGGAAACACCATATATTTT
CASGLPRTGNTIYF
>NA|once|TRBJ2-3|TRBV11-2
TGTGCCAGCAGCTTACGTGGGGGACCAGATACGCAGTATTTT
CASSLRGGPDTQYF